The clone carrying this T cell receptor (beta chain) was seen a few times. Its antigen remains unknown. The data originate from a study of CD8 T cells in ankylosing spondylitis. Overall study findings and caveats: Within ankylosing spondylitis blood, a TCR beta motif made up of several highly homologous variants appeared to be characteristic.

Quantitative barcoded 5'-RACE was used to prepare TCR beta libraries. TCRdb processed the 5' RACE reads anew with MiXCR; each CDR3 protein has one entry. The table shows about 540,000 distinct CDR3 sequences, with roughly 13% occurring only once. This CDR3 region has 15 residues. Germline V gives CDR1 LGHNA, CDR2 YNFKEQ. V shed 2 bases and J shed 7 bases, with 12 bases lying between them. Material for sequencing was blood, either unsorted or a sorted T cell fraction (not recorded which). This receptor was taken from a male donor with ankylosing spondylitis. The chain carries TRBV4-2 and TRBJ1-6; D is perhaps TRBD1 (5 bases). CDR3: CASSQSNQGNSPLHF. The CDR3, as DNA: TGTGCCAGCAGCCAAAGCAATCAGGGAAATTCACCCCTCCACTTT.